These 5 T cell receptor beta chains came from one sample sequenced in a study of monozygotic twins with inflammatory bowel disease. TCRdb re-called the 5' RACE reads; every CDR3 protein appears as one record, without DNA. The sample data list about 140,000 distinct CDR3 sequences. Material: blood. The origin of the receptors is a human donor with ulcerative colitis or Crohn's disease, or a healthy co-twin of an affected twin (not recorded which).

The genes are TRBV11-2 and TRBJ2-2. This CDR3 has 12 amino acids. Per the germline V gene, CDR1 is SGHAT and CDR2 is FQNNGV. CDR3 amino acids: CASSLGAGELFF.

The chain has TRBV7-2 and TRBJ2-3; TCRdb's D gene call, TRBD1, goes unchecked for lack of DNA. The germline CDR1 and CDR2 sequences are SGHTA and FQGNSA. The CDR3 consists of 14 residues. The chain's CDR3 is CASSPVAGTDTQYF.

This chain uses TRBV4-3 with TRBJ2-7. The germline CDR1 and CDR2 sequences are LGHNA and YSLEER. The CDR3 extends over 13 amino acids. The CDR3 spells CASSQGDRYEQYF.

This chain connects TRBV20-1 to TRBJ2-7; TCRdb designates TRBD1, a call that cannot be tested without DNA. Germline V gives CDR1 DFQATT, CDR2 SNEGSKA (reference sequence). CDR3 size: 14 residues. The chain's CDR3 is CSARGPGAGYEQYF.

The chain couples TRBV12-3 or TRBV12-4 to TRBJ1-5; the D call from TCRdb, TRBD1, cannot be confirmed without DNA. The CDR3 covers 15 residues. This CDR3 reads CASSPRTGRDQPQHF.